This TCR beta chain derives from a study of cytomegalovirus exposure and HLA in healthy donors. Study results and caveats: According to the study, some 160 TCR beta chains were cytomegalovirus-associated. Usually a TCR sequence was rare, but some public TCRs were found in many donors. In vitro data verified a few CMV-associated chains as specific for CMV antigens.

PCR was performed using 60 Vbeta and 13 Jbeta primers. TCRdb's table, derived via immunoSEQ multiplex PCR, lists solely in-frame clones and lacks some. The sample consists of 110,000 or so clones, 74% of them appearing once. After removal of 7 bases from V and 1 base from J, the junction contained 8 bases not matched to a gene. Germline CDR1 reads MDHEN; CDR2 reads SYDVKM. The CDR3 runs to 15 residues. In regard to this clone: The antigen remains unidentified.

V is TRBV28 and J is TRBJ2-5; 8 nucleotides align to TRBD2. This sequence was found in a human donor in good health. The sample comprised PBMCs. The CDR3 loop is CASMPSGSSQETQYF. The CDR3 coding sequence is TGTGCCAGCATGCCGAGCGGGAGCTCCCAAGAGACCCAGTACTTC.